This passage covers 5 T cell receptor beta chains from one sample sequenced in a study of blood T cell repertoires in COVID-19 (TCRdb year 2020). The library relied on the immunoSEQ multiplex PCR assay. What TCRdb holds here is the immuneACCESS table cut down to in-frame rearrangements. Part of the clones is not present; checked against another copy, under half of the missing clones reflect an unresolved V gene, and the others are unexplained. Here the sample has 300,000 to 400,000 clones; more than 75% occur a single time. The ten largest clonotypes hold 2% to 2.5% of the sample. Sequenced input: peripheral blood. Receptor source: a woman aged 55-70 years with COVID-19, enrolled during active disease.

The CDR3, as DNA: TGTGCCAGCAGCAATGTGCCATCAGCCCAGCATTTT. It specifies CASSNVPSAQHF. This rearrangement joins TRBV6-6 to TRBJ1-5; D is unclear. CDR1 is MNHNY and CDR2 is SVGAGI in the germline V gene (reference sequence). Trimming cost V 6 bases and J 11 bases, with 14 bases left between them. CDR3 size: 12 residues.

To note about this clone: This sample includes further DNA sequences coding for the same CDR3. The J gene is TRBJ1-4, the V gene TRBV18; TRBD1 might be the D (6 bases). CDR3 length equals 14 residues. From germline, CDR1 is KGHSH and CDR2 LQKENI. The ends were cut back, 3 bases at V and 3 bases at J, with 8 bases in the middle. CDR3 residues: CASSPTGSNEKLFF. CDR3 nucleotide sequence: TGTGCCAGCTCACCGACAGGTTCTAATGAAAAACTGTTTTTT.

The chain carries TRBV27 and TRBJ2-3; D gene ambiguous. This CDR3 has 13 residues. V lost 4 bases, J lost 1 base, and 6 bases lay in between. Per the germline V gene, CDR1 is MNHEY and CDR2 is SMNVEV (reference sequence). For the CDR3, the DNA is TGTGCCAGCAGTTATCAGGGCACAGATACGCAGTATTTT. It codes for CASSYQGTDTQYF.

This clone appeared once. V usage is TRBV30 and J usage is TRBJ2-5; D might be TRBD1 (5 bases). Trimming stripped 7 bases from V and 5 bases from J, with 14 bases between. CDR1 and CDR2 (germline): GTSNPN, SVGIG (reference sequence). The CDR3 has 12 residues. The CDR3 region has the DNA TGTGCCTTGTCAGGGTTTCGTGAGACCCAGTACTTC. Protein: CALSGFRETQYF.

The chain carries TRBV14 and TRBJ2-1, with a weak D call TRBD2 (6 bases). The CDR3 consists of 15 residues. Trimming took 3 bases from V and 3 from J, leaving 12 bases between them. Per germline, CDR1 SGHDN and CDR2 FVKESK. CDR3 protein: CASSQSSGLYNEQFF. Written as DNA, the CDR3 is TGTGCCAGCAGCCAGTCAAGCGGGCTCTACAATGAGCAGTTCTTC.